A single sample is the source of the 18 T cell receptor beta chains below, sequenced in a study of Graves' ophthalmopathy and Graves' hyperthyroidism. Transcripts of RNA were the source for amplifying TCR beta CDR3 regions. Second-round multiplex PCR came after first-round RT-PCR with HTBI primers. TCRdb reanalysed the multiplex PCR reads using MiXCR and keeps one entry per CDR3 protein. Among about 550,000 distinct CDR3 sequences listed, roughly 39% were seen once. The sample consisted of peripheral blood or thyroid tissue (not recorded which). All receptors derive from an adult man with Graves' hyperthyroidism.

A few counts support this clonotype. This sequence joins TRBV9 and TRBJ2-2, with D possibly TRBD1 on 6 matching bases. The germline gives CDR1 SGDLS, CDR2 YYNGEE. The CDR3 consists of 18 residues. Trimming removed 0 bases from V and 0 bases from J, with 15 bases in between. The CDR3 spells CASSVEARGDPNTGELFF. In nucleotides, the CDR3 is TGTGCCAGCAGCGTAGAGGCCAGGGGAGACCCGAACACCGGGGAGCTGTTTTTT.

This clonotype was observed a few times. The CDR3 bases are TGTGCCAGCAGTTTTCGGGGCGGGCATTCACCCCTCCACTTT. It specifies CASSFRGGHSPLHF. The chain has TRBV28 and TRBJ1-6; TRBD1 might be the D (5 bases). Germline values: CDR1 MDHEN, CDR2 SYDVKM. V was pared by 3 bases and J by 8 bases, with 11 bases between. This CDR3 comprises 14 residues.

V usage is TRBV20-1 and J usage is TRBJ1-6; 7 bases align to TRBD1. V was clipped by 6 bases and J by 6 bases; unmatched bases: 11. CDR3 length: 15 amino acids. CDR1 DFQATT and CDR2 SNEGSKA come from the germline V gene (reference sequence). The CDR3 here is CSAYPDRASNSPLHF. The CDR3 DNA reads as TGCAGTGCCTACCCCGACAGGGCCAGTAATTCACCCCTCCACTTT.

The J gene is TRBJ1-1, the V gene TRBV29-1; 7 bases map to TRBD1. Germline assignment: CDR1 SQVTM and CDR2 ANQGSEA. This CDR3 is 14 amino acids long. Losses at the gene ends were 7 bases for V and 3 bases for J; bases not matched to a gene: 11. CDR3 DNA: TGCAGCGCCTTAGGGGAGGGGGCAGACACTGAAGCTTTCTTT. Its protein is CSALGEGADTEAFF.

In this sample, this clonotype turned up many times. The chain has TRBV5-1 and TRBJ2-6, with D maybe TRBD2 (6 bases). This CDR3 region has 17 residues. Germline V CDR1 and CDR2: SGHRS, YFSETQ. Trimming pared 7 bases from V and 4 bases from J, leaving 21 bases between. This chain's CDR3 is CASDAGPRGAGANVLTF. In DNA form, the CDR3 reads TGCGCCAGCGATGCGGGACCCAGAGGAGCAGGGGCCAACGTCCTGACTTTC. Together with reference TRBV5-1 and TRBJ2-6, the CDR3 gives the full variable domain: KAGVTQTPRYLIKTRGQQVTLSCSPISGHRSVSWYQQTPGQGLQFLFEYFSETQRNKGNFPGRFSGRQFSNSRSEMNVSTLELGDSALYLCASDAGPRGAGANVLTFGAGSRLTVL.

This clonotype was picked up a small number of times. J is TRBJ1-2 and V is TRBV3-1; perhaps TRBD1 as D (5 bases). Trimming cost V 3 bases and J 2 bases, with 13 bases left between them. The germline V gene encodes CDR1 LGHDT and CDR2 YNNKEL (reference sequence). The CDR3 loop spans 15 amino acids. In DNA, the CDR3 is TGTGCCAGCAGCCATGGGACGACATCGAACTATGGCTACACCTTC. It is translated as CASSHGTTSNYGYTF.

This clonotype was seen just once. The chain joins TRBV29-1 to TRBJ2-2; D uncertain. This CDR3 comprises 14 residues. V shed 1 base and J shed 2 bases, with 8 bases lying between them. Germline CDR1 SQVTM, CDR2 ANQGSEA. In DNA, the CDR3 is TGCAGCGTTGAAGTGGCAGGAAACACCGGGGAGCTGTTTTTT. It translates to CSVEVAGNTGELFF.

The table lists this clonotype with many counts. This chain uses TRBV25-1 with TRBJ2-2, with 9 bases matching TRBD1. V was pared by 7 bases and J by 5 bases, with 5 bases of the junction left unmatched. Germline V lookup: CDR1 MGHDK, CDR2 SYGVNS. CDR3 length: 14 residues. The CDR3 nucleotides read TGTGCCAGCAAGGGACAGGGTGGAACCGGGGAGCTGTTTTTT. Translation: CASKGQGGTGELFF.

Comments on this clonotype: Given a much more abundant clone one base away, this may be a read error. The chain combines TRBV20-1 with TRBJ1-1, with unresolved D. This CDR3 is 13 amino acids long. In germline, CDR1 is DFQATT, CDR2 SNEGSKA (reference sequence). The CDR3 DNA sequence: TGCGGTGCCAGAGGTGACCTTACCCCTGAAGCTTTCTTT. This encodes CGARGDLTPEAFF.

This clonotype was observed many times. DNA for the CDR3: TGCAGCGTTGAATTAGCGGGGCTATCTTCACCCCTCCACTTT. This gives the protein CSVELAGLSSPLHF. The chain couples TRBV29-1 to TRBJ1-6; D is possibly TRBD1 (5 bases). The V end lost 2 bases, the J end lost 9 bases, and 14 bases lay between the germline ends. CDR1 and CDR2 from the germline V gene are SQVTM and ANQGSEA. This CDR3 is 14 amino acids long.

The chain employs TRBV2 and TRBJ2-3; D gene ambiguous. Trimming took off 5 bases at V and 2 bases at J, with 8 bases between the two ends. Germline CDR1 and CDR2: SNHLY and FYNNEI. The CDR3 spans 13 residues. CDR3 residues: CASSFDFTDTQYF. The CDR3 DNA reads TGTGCCAGCAGTTTTGACTTCACAGATACGCAGTATTTT.

The chain uses TRBV27 and TRBJ1-1; unclear D gene. Germline CDR1 and CDR2: MNHEY and SMNVEV (reference sequence). The CDR3 spans 15 residues. The germline V and J ends were trimmed by 6 bases and 0 bases, with 14 bases remaining between them. The CDR3 sequence: CASRALGRMNTEAFF. DNA of the CDR3: TGTGCCAGCAGGGCCCTCGGGCGGATGAACACTGAAGCTTTCTTT.

As for this clonotype: A much larger clone differs from this one at a single base, so this may be a read error. The chain has TRBV20-1 and TRBJ1-2; 7 bases line up with TRBD1. After removal of 5 bases from V and 7 bases from J, the junction contained 13 bases not matched to a gene. CDR1 is DFQATT and CDR2 is SNEGSKA in the germline V gene (reference sequence). The CDR3 loop spans 14 amino acids. CDR3 protein: CSAAQFTGVSGYTF. CDR3 nucleotide sequence: TGCAGTGCTGCCCAATTCACAGGGGTTAGTGGCTACACCTTC.

This clonotype was recorded a few times. The V gene is TRBV19, the J gene TRBJ2-3, with 10 nucleotides matching TRBD1. Losses at the gene ends were 8 bases for V and 6 bases for J; bases not matched to a gene: 5. CDR3 length: 13 residues. Germline V gives CDR1 LNHDA, CDR2 SQIVND (reference sequence). The CDR3 DNA follows: TGTGCCAGTTATGGGACAGGGGCGGATACGCAGTATTTT. It yields the protein CASYGTGADTQYF.

The CDR3 region is CASSFGARTGEQYF. The CDR3 bases are TGTGCCAGCAGCTTTGGCGCGAGGACCGGGGAGCAGTACTTC. J is TRBJ2-7 and V is TRBV7-2; unclear D gene. The CDR3 has 14 amino acids. The germline V gene encodes CDR1 SGHTA and CDR2 FQGNSA. V was shortened by 3 bases and J by 7 bases, with 16 bases between the two germline ends.

This chain's CDR3 is CASSLDGYRGNQPQHF. The CDR3 nucleotides read TGCGCCAGCAGCTTGGATGGCTACAGGGGTAATCAGCCCCAGCATTTT. The J gene is TRBJ1-5, the V gene TRBV5-1; the match to TRBD1 covers 7 bases. Unmatched junction bases numbered 7, after V lost 0 bases and J lost 4 bases. The germline CDR1 and CDR2 sequences are SGHRS and YFSETQ. The CDR3 consists of 16 residues.

This clonotype was observed many times. The V call is TRBV4-2, the J call TRBJ1-2; 9 bases map to TRBD1. V shed 0 bases, J shed 9 bases, and the junction held 8 bases outside the gene matches. The CDR3 is made up of 15 amino acids. Germline CDR1 LGHNA, CDR2 YNFKEQ. Written as DNA, the CDR3 is TGTGCCAGCAGCCAAGATCTGGGACAGGGTTTGAGCTACACCTTC. Amino acid sequence: CASSQDLGQGLSYTF.

The table lists this clonotype with many counts. The junction does not match germline at one end; this may be a read error. The chain couples TRBV12-3 or TRBV12-4 to TRBJ2-5; TRBD2 matches at 10 bases. The CDR3 is 13 amino acids. The CDR3 loop is CASSLAGAGTQYF. CDR3 sequence (DNA): TGTGCCAGCAGTCTAGCGGGAGCTGGGACCCAGTACTTC.